Listed below are T cell receptor beta chains from one sample, sequenced in a study of blood T cell repertoires in COVID-19. Only in-frame clones appear in the TCRdb table, and some are missing; sequencing was by immunoSEQ multiplex PCR. The sample includes 200,000 to 300,000 clones, about 79% of them seen just once. The sample consisted of peripheral blood. These receptor sequences come from an elderly man with acute or convalescent COVID-19. Both conserved end residues are part of each CDR3. The D gene is left open where the match is weak. Not every row has a clone size; where given, it reads once, few, many or a size class.

j_call d_call clone_size v_call cdr3_nt cdr3_aa
TRBJ2-7 NA few TRBV2 TGTGCCAGCAGTACACAGACCTACGAGCAGTACTTC CASSTQTYEQYF
TRBJ1-2 NA NA TRBV27 TGTGCCAGCAGTTCGAGACAGGATCGTAACTATGGCTACACCTTC CASSSRQDRNYGYTF
TRBJ1-2 NA NA TRBV6-5 TGTGCCGCATATGGGGGCTTAATCTATGGCTACACCTTC CAAYGGLIYGYTF
TRBJ1-4 TRBD1 NA TRBV7-8 TGTGCCAGCAGTCTCCGGGACAGCATGAATGAAAAACTGTTTTTT CASSLRDSMNEKLFF
TRBJ1-2 TRBD1 NA TRBV7-9 TGTGCCAGCAGCTTTTCACCGGACAGGGGGGACTATGGCTACACCTTC CASSFSPDRGDYGYTF
TRBJ2-2 TRBD1 NA TRBV11-3 TGTGCCAGCAGCTCCCAGGGGGCAGGCACCGGGGAGCTGTTTTTT CASSSQGAGTGELFF
TRBJ2-2 TRBD2 NA TRBV30 TGTGCCTGGAAGGAACTAGCGGGCTTCGGGGAGCTGTTTTTT CAWKELAGFGELFF
TRBJ1-2 NA NA TRBV15 TGTGCCACCAGCAGAGAGGTTCTGTCCGGGGGCTATGGCTACACCTTC CATSREVLSGGYGYTF
TRBJ2-7 NA few TRBV19 TGTGCCAGTAGCCCGGACAGTACCTACGAGCAGTACTTC CASSPDSTYEQYF
TRBJ1-4 NA NA TRBV19 TGTGCCAGTGCCGCCGATTACCAGGAAAAACTGTTTTTT CASAADYQEKLFF
TRBJ1-6 NA NA TRBV28 TGTGCCAGCAGTTTAGGGAGTTATAATTCACCCCTCCACTTT CASSLGSYNSPLHF
TRBJ1-2 NA NA TRBV5-1 TGCGCCAGCAGCAAGGACGGGGTTTATGGCTACACCTTC CASSKDGVYGYTF
TRBJ1-1 TRBD1 few TRBV6-2/TRBV6-3 TGTGCCAGCAGTTACCTCCGTCAGGGGGCCTTACACACTGAAGCTTTCTTT CASSYLRQGALHTEAFF
TRBJ2-7 TRBD1 NA TRBV19 TGTGCCAGTAGTATAGGGGGGACAGGGACCTACGAGCAGTACTTC CASSIGGTGTYEQYF
TRBJ1-1 NA few TRBV19 TGTGCCAGTAGTGCCCAGGGTTGGAACACTGAAGCTTTCTTT CASSAQGWNTEAFF
TRBJ2-5 NA NA TRBV7-3 TGTGCCAGCAGCCAACATGTGATGGAGACCCAGTACTTC CASSQHVMETQYF
TRBJ2-5 NA NA TRBV18 TGTGCCAGCTCACCTGTTCAGGGGCCGACCCGAGGGACCCAGTACTTC CASSPVQGPTRGTQYF
TRBJ1-1 TRBD1 NA TRBV5-4 TGTGCCAGCAGCTTGTCAGGGGGCGTAAACACTGAAGCTTTCTTT CASSLSGGVNTEAFF
TRBJ2-2 TRBD2 NA TRBV7-9 TGTGCCAGCAGCTTAGGGACTAGCGGGAGTTCCGGGGAGCTGTTTTTT CASSLGTSGSSGELFF
TRBJ2-1 TRBD1 NA TRBV6-5 TGTGCCAGCAGTTACTCCACAGGGGGCGCCTACAATGAGCAGTTCTTC CASSYSTGGAYNEQFF
TRBJ2-3 TRBD2 once TRBV7-6 TGTGCCAGCAGCTTAGACCTAGCGGGAGACACAGATACGCAGTATTTT CASSLDLAGDTDTQYF
TRBJ2-1 NA NA TRBV7-9 TGTGCCAGCAGCCCAATGGAGGGAATTTACAATGAGCAGTTCTTC CASSPMEGIYNEQFF
TRBJ2-1 TRBD2 NA TRBV27 TGTGCCAGCAGTTTTAAGGAACTTAGGCGGGGGTGGCCTCGCAATGAGCAGTTCTTC CASSFKELRRGWPRNEQFF
TRBJ2-7 NA NA TRBV24-1 TGTGCCACCAGTTGGGCCAATAAGCAGTACTTC CATSWANKQYF
TRBJ2-1 TRBD2 NA TRBV24-1 TGTGCCACCAGTGGGAAAGCGGGAGTGAGTTCCAATGAGCAGTTCTTC CATSGKAGVSSNEQFF
TRBJ1-1 NA NA TRBV5-8 TGTGCCAGCAGTTTTTCCAAAGGGGCTTTCCCCACGGTGGCCCCTGAAGCTTTCTTT CASSFSKGAFPTVAPEAFF
TRBJ1-5 TRBD1 NA TRBV28 TGTGCCAGCAGTTTTGTCAGGGGGCTTGGTCAGCCCCAGCATTTT CASSFVRGLGQPQHF
TRBJ1-6 NA once TRBV19 TGTGCCAGTAGTGGACAGAGCTCCTATAATTCACCCCTCCACTTT CASSGQSSYNSPLHF
TRBJ1-1 NA few TRBV7-6 TGTGCCAGCACCTACTCCGGGGGGGGCCTGAACACTGAAGCTTTCTTT CASTYSGGGLNTEAFF
TRBJ1-2 NA NA TRBV5-1 TGCGCCAGCAGCTTGGCCGGCGGGGTTGATGGCTACACCTTC CASSLAGGVDGYTF
TRBJ2-7 NA NA TRBV19 TGTGCCAGTAGTCCCAGGGCCGGGAGCTCCTACGAGCAGTACTTC CASSPRAGSSYEQYF
TRBJ2-1 TRBD2 NA TRBV6-8 TGTGCCAGCAGCACTGCGGGGGGTGGTGAGCAGTTCTTC CASSTAGGGEQFF
TRBJ1-5 NA NA TRBV7-9 TGTGCCAGCAGCTTAGGTACAGGGAATCAGCCCCAGCATTTT CASSLGTGNQPQHF
TRBJ2-4 TRBD1 NA TRBV19 TGTGCCAGTAGTACAGGGGGTAATGGAAACATTCAGTACTTC CASSTGGNGNIQYF
TRBJ2-1 NA NA TRBV7-3 TGTGCCAGCAGCTTAATGGGGGGACGGCAGTTCTTC CASSLMGGRQFF